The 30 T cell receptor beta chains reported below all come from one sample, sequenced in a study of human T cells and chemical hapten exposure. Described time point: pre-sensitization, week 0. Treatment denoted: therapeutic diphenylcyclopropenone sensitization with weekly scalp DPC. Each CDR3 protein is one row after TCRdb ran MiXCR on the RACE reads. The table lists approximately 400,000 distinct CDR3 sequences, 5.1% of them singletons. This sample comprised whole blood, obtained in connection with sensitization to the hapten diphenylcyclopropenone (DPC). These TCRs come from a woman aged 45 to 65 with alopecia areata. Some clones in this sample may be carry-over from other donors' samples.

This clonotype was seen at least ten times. For the CDR3, the DNA is TGTGCCAGCAGCCCGGACAGAGCCTACGAGCAGTACTTC. Translating it yields CASSPDRAYEQYF. The V gene is TRBV5-4, the J gene TRBJ2-7, with D possibly matching TRBD1 (6 bases). Deletions cut 4 bases from V and 2 bases from J, with 10 bases between. Germline CDR1 is SGHNT and CDR2 is YYREEE (reference sequence). This CDR3 region has 13 residues.

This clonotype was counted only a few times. CDR3: CASSHGTETGYTF. DNA for the CDR3: TGTGCCAGCAGCCACGGGACAGAGACTGGCTACACCTTC. The genes are TRBV7-9 and TRBJ1-2, with 7 nucleotides matching TRBD1. The trim removed 5 bases at V and 7 bases at J, leaving 7 bases unmatched. The CDR3 is 13 amino acids. Per germline, CDR1 SEHNR and CDR2 FQNEAQ (reference sequence).

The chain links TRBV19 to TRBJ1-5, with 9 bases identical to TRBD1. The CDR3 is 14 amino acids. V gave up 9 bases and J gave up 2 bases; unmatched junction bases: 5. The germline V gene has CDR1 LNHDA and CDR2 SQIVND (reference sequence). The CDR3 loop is CASGQGFGNQPQHF. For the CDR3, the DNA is TGTGCCAGCGGACAGGGGTTTGGCAATCAGCCCCAGCATTTT.

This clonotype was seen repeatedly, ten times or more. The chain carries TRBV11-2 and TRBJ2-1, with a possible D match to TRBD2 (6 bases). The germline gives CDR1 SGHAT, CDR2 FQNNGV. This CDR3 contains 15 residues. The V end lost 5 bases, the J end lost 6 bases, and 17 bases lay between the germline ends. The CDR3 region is CASSPGVQGLNEQFF. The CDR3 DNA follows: TGTGCCAGCAGCCCCGGGGTTCAGGGACTCAATGAGCAGTTCTTC.

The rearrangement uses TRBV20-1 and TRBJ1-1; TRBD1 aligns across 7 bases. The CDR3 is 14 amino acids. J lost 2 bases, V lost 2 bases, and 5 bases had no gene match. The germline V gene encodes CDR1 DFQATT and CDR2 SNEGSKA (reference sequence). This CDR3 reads CSARSDRINTEAFF. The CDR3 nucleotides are TGCAGTGCTAGATCGGACAGGATTAACACTGAAGCTTTCTTT.

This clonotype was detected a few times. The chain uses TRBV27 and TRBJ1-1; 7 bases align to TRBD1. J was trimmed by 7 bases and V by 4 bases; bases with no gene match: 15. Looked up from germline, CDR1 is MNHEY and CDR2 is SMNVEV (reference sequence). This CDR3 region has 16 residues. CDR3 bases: TGTGCCAGCAGTTCCCCCTCCAGGGGGAGGGGAAATGAAGCTTTCTTT. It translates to CASSSPSRGRGNEAFF.

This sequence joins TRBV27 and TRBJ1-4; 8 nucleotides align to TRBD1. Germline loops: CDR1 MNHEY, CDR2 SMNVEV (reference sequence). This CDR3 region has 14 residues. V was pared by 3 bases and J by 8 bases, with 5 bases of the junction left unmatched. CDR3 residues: CASSFSGGGEKLFF. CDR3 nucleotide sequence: TGTGCCAGCAGTTTTTCAGGGGGCGGCGAAAAACTGTTTTTT.

CDR3 sequence reads: CAISERGRENTEAFF. DNA of the CDR3: TGTGCCATCAGTGAGAGGGGCAGGGAGAACACTGAAGCTTTCTTT. The chain employs TRBV10-3 and TRBJ1-1; possible D gene TRBD1, 5 bases. This CDR3 is 15 amino acids long. The V and J ends lost 2 bases and 1 base respectively, with 11 bases between them. Germline values: CDR1 ENHRY, CDR2 SYGVKD.

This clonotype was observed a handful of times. CDR3 nucleotide sequence: TGTGCCAGCAGCCCAGAAAGATCAGCTTTCTTT. This sequence encodes CASSPERSAFF. The chain links TRBV7-9 to TRBJ1-1; no reliable D call. CDR1 and CDR2 (germline): SEHNR, FQNEAQ (reference sequence). The CDR3 length is 11 residues. The V end lost 5 bases, the J end lost 10 bases, and 11 bases lay between the germline ends.

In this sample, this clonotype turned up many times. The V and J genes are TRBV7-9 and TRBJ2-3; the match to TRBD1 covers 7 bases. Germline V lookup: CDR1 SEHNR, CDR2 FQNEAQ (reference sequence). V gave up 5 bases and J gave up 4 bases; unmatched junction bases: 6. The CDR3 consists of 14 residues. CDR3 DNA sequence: TGTGCCAGCAGCCCGAGACAGGGTCCAGATACGCAGTATTTT. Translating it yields CASSPRQGPDTQYF.

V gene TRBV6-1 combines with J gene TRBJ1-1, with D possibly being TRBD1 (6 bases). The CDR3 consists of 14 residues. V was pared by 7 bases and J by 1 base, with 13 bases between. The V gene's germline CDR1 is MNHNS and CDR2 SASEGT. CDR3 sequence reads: CASTADRQNTEAFF. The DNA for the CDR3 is TGTGCCAGCACCGCGGACAGACAGAACACTGAAGCTTTCTTT.

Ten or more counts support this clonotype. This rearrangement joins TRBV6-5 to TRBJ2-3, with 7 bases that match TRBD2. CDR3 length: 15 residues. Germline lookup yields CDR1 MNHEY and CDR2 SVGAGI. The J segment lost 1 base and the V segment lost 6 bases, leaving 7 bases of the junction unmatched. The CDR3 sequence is CASRLAGSRTDTQYF. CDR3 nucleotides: TGTGCCAGCAGATTAGCGGGCAGCCGCACAGATACGCAGTATTTT.

The CDR3 DNA sequence: TGTGCCAGCAGCTTAGACGACCTTGCAACTAATGAAAAACTGTTTTTT. Translated: CASSLDDLATNEKLFF. The rearrangement links TRBV7-2 to TRBJ1-4; D unresolved. Germline V gives CDR1 SGHTA, CDR2 FQGNSA. V dropped 1 base and J dropped 0 bases, with 9 bases sitting between them. The CDR3 runs 16 residues.

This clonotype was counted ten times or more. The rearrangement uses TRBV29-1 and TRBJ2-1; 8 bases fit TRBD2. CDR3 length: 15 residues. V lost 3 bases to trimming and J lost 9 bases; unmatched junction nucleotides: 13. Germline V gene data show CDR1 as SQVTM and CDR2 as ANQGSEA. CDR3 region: CSVETPTGGAGEQFF. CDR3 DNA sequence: TGCAGCGTTGAGACCCCGACCGGGGGGGCGGGTGAGCAGTTCTTC.

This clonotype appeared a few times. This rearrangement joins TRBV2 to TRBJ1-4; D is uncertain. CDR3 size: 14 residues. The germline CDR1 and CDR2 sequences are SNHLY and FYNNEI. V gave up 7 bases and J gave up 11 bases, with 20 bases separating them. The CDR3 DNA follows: TGTGCCAGCACATTGGATCCTCAGAGCCTTAAACTGTTTTTT. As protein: CASTLDPQSLKLFF.

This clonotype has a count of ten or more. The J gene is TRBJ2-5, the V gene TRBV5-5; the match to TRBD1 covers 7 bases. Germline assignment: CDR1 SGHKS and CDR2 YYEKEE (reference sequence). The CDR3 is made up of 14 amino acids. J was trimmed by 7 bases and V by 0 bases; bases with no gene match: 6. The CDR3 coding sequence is TGTGCCAGCAGCTTGGGACAGGGACGGGGGACCCAGTACTTC. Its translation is CASSLGQGRGTQYF.

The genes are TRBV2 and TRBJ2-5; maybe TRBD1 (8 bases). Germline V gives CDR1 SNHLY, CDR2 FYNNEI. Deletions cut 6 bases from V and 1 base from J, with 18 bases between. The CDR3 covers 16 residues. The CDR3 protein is CASRRDRGGVQETQYF. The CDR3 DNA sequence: TGTGCCAGCAGGCGTGACAGGGGAGGGGTCCAAGAGACCCAGTACTTC.

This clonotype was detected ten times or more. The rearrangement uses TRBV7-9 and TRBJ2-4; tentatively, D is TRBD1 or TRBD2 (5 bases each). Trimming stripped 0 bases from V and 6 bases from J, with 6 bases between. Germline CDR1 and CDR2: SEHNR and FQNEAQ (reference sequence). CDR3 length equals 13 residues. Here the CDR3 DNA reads TGTGCCAGCAGCTTAGCGGGGACAAACATTCAGTACTTC. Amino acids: CASSLAGTNIQYF.

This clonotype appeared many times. The CDR3 DNA reads TGTGCCAGCAGCTCCTATTGGGGACAGGGTCAGACCCAGTACTTC. Translated, it gives CASSSYWGQGQTQYF. The V call is TRBV11-2, the J call TRBJ2-5; 9 bases map to TRBD1. The CDR3 extends over 15 amino acids. Looked up from germline, CDR1 is SGHAT and CDR2 is FQNNGV. Trimming took 4 bases from V and 6 from J; bases not matched to a gene: 9.

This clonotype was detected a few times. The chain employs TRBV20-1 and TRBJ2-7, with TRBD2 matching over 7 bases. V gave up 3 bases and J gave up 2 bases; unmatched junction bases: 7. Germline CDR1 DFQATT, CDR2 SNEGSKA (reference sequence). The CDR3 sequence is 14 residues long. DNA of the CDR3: TGCAGTGCTAGGTCAGCGGGGACCGCCTACGAGCAGTACTTC. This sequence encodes CSARSAGTAYEQYF.

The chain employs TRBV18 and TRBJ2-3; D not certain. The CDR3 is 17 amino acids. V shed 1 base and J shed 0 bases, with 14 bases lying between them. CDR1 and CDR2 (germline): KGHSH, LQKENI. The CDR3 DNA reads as TGTGCCAGCTCACCACTTATGGAACCCACTAGCACAGATACGCAGTATTTT. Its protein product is CASSPLMEPTSTDTQYF.

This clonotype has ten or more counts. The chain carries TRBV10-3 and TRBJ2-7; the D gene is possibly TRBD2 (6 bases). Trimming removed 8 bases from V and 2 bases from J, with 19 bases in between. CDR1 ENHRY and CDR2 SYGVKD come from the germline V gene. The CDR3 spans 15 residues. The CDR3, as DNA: TGTGCCATCTCCCTTTGGCGGGGAATTACCTACGAGCAGTACTTC. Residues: CAISLWRGITYEQYF.

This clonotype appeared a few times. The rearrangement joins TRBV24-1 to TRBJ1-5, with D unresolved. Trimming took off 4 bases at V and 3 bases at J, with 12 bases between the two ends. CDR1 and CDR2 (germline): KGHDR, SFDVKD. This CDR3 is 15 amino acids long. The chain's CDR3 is CATSDPTDTNQPQHF. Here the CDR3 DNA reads TGTGCCACCAGTGACCCTACTGACACCAATCAGCCCCAGCATTTT.

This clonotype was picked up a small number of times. The CDR3 nucleotides are TGTGCTAGTGGTTTGGGCCCGGGAGGGAATCAGCCCCAGCATTTT. Its translation is CASGLGPGGNQPQHF. The J gene is TRBJ1-5, the V gene TRBV12-5; D not resolved. Trimming cost V 1 base and J 4 bases, with 11 bases left between them. In germline, CDR1 is LGHNT, CDR2 FRNRAP. CDR3 length: 15 residues.

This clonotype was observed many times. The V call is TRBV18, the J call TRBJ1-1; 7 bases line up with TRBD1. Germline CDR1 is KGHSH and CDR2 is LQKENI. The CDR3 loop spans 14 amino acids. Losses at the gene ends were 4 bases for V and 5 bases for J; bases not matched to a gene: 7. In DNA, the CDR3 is TGTGCCAGCTCACGTTCAGGGGGAAGGACTGAAGCTTTCTTT. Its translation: CASSRSGGRTEAFF.

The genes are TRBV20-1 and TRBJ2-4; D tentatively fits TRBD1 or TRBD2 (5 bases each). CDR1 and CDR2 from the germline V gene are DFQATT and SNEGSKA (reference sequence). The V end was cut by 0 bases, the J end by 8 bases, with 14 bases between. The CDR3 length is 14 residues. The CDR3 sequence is CSARDSGLGDIQYF. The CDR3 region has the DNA TGCAGTGCTAGAGATTCTGGATTGGGGGACATTCAGTACTTC.

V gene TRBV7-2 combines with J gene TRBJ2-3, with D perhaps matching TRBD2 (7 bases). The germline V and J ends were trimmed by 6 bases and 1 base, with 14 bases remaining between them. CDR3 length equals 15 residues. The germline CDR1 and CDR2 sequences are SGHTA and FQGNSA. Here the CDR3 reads CASRGGRGRTDTQYF. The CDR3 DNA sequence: TGTGCCAGCAGGGGCGGGCGGGGGCGCACAGATACGCAGTATTTT. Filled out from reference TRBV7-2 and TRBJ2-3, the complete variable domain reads GAGVSQSPSNKVTEKGKDVELRCDPISGHTALYWYRQSLGQGLEFLIYFQGNSAPDKSGLPSDRFSAERTGGSVSTLTIQRTQQEDSAVYLCASRGGRGRTDTQYFGPGTRLTVL.

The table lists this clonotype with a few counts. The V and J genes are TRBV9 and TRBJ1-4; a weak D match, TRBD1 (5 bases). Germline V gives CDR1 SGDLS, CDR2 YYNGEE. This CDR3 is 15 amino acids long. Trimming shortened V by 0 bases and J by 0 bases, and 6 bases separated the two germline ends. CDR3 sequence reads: CASSVGGATNEKLFF. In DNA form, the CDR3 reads TGTGCCAGCAGCGTAGGGGGGGCAACTAATGAAAAACTGTTTTTT.

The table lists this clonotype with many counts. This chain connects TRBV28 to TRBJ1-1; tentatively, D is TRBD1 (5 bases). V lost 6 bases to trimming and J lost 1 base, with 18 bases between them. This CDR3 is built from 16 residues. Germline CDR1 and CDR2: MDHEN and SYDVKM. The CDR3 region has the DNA TGTGCCAGCAGGGAATATCTGGGGGGAGGGAACACTGAAGCTTTCTTT. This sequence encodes CASREYLGGGNTEAFF.

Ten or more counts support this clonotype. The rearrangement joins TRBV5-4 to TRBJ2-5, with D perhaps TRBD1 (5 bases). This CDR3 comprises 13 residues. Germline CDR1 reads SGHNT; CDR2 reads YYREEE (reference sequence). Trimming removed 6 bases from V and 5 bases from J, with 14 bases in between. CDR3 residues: CASTGDRLETQYF. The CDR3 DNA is TGTGCCAGCACCGGAGACAGACTGGAGACCCAGTACTTC.